The next 23 T cell receptor beta chains were all read from a single sample in a study of T cells in Graves' hyperthyroidism and ophthalmopathy. The source material, RNA transcripts, was used to amplify TCR beta CDR3 regions. The study used the HTBI primer set for a first-round RT-PCR of the TCR CDR3. Via MiXCR, TCRdb re-called the multiplex PCR reads, giving one row per CDR3 protein. The repertoire holds some 720,000 distinct CDR3 sequences, approximately 16% seen once, with under 9.5% in the top ten. The sample comprised blood. These receptors were obtained from a man between 18 and 35 years old with Graves' hyperthyroidism.

The J gene is TRBJ2-1, the V gene TRBV27; TRBD1 matches 8 bases. The CDR3 contains 16 residues. CDR1 is MNHEY and CDR2 is SMNVEV in the germline V gene (reference sequence). V was pared by 1 base and J by 5 bases, with 7 bases of the junction left unmatched. The CDR3 region has the DNA TGTGCCAGCAGTTTATACGGGACAGGCTTTAACAATGAGCAGTTCTTC. It is translated as CASSLYGTGFNNEQFF.

At least ten counts were recorded for this clonotype. V is TRBV7-9 and J is TRBJ2-3, with 7 bases matching TRBD2. Germline V gives CDR1 SEHNR, CDR2 FQNEAQ (reference sequence). This CDR3 has 16 amino acids. After removal of 4 bases from V and 4 bases from J, the junction contained 11 bases not matched to a gene. The CDR3 region is CASSSPRAGKADTQYF. CDR3 nucleotide sequence: TGTGCCAGCAGCTCCCCAAGAGCGGGAAAAGCAGATACGCAGTATTTT.

This clonotype showed up just a few times. This sequence joins TRBV3-1 and TRBJ1-5, with D possibly matching TRBD1 (5 bases). Per the germline V gene, CDR1 is LGHDT and CDR2 is YNNKEL (reference sequence). This CDR3 is 16 amino acids long. Deletions cut 1 base from V and 6 bases from J, with 16 bases between. The CDR3 protein is CASSQGTGKGPQPQHF. DNA for the CDR3: TGTGCCAGCAGCCAAGGGACCGGGAAGGGACCTCAGCCCCAGCATTTT.

This clonotype was detected a few times. This chain uses TRBV7-9 with TRBJ2-2; D possibly corresponds to TRBD1 (6 bases). Trimming left V 5 bases short and J 0 bases short, with 10 bases between. Germline CDR1 is SEHNR and CDR2 is FQNEAQ (reference sequence). The CDR3 is 15 amino acids. CDR3 residues: CASSTTGSNTGELFF. The CDR3 coding sequence is TGTGCCAGCAGCACGACAGGTTCGAACACCGGGGAGCTGTTTTTT. Full variable domain (rest looked up from reference TRBV7-9 and TRBJ2-2): DTGVSQNPRHKITKRGQNVTFRCDPISEHNRLYWYRQTLGQGPEFLTYFQNEAQLEKSRLLSDRFSAERPKGSFSTLEIQRTEQGDSAMYLCASSTTGSNTGELFFGEGSRLTVL.

Ten or more counts support this clonotype. The CDR3 DNA is TGTGCCTGGGCCGTAGACGGGGGGACTGAAGCTTTCTTT. Protein sequence: CAWAVDGGTEAFF. The genes are TRBV30 and TRBJ1-1, with D perhaps matching TRBD1 (5 bases). V lost 5 bases and J lost 5, with 15 bases in between. This CDR3 has 13 residues. Looked up from germline, CDR1 is GTSNPN and CDR2 is SVGIG (reference sequence).

J is TRBJ2-5 and V is TRBV4-1; TRBD1 matches 8 bases. This CDR3 region has 15 residues. V shed 4 bases, J shed 5 bases, and the junction held 9 bases outside the gene matches. Per the germline V gene, CDR1 is MGHRA and CDR2 is YSYEKL. The CDR3 sequence is CASSLRQGTRETQYF. The DNA for the CDR3 is TGCGCCAGCAGCCTAAGACAGGGGACACGGGAGACCCAGTACTTC.

The J gene is TRBJ1-2, the V gene TRBV12-3 or TRBV12-4, with D perhaps matching TRBD1 (6 bases). CDR3 length: 13 amino acids. V was pared by 10 bases and J by 11 bases, with 23 bases between. The DNA for the CDR3 is TGTGCCATATCACCCGGGACACACTTGGAATACACCTTC. The encoded protein is CAISPGTHLEYTF.

The chain combines TRBV6-2 or TRBV6-3 with TRBJ2-1, with 8 bases that match TRBD2. The CDR3 has 19 residues. Germline V gene data show CDR1 as MNHEY and CDR2 as SVGEGT. J lost 0 bases, V lost 4 bases, and 14 bases had no gene match. The CDR3 nucleotides are TGTGCCAGCAGTTTCCTTGGGCTAGCGGGCGAAACCTCCTACAATGAGCAGTTCTTC. Translation: CASSFLGLAGETSYNEQFF.

This clonotype was seen at least ten times. The chain recombines TRBV6-1 with TRBJ2-3; 8 nucleotides agree with TRBD1. Looked up from germline, CDR1 is MNHNS and CDR2 is SASEGT. CDR3 length: 19 amino acids. The trim removed 2 bases at V and 6 bases at J, leaving 19 bases unmatched. The DNA for the CDR3 is TGTGCCAGCAGTGAAATAGGGGCTCCGGGGACAGGCGTGCGGGATACGCAGTATTTT. It translates to CASSEIGAPGTGVRDTQYF.

The chain employs TRBV18 and TRBJ2-7, with 8 bases identical to TRBD1. Germline V lookup: CDR1 KGHSH, CDR2 LQKENI. This CDR3 has 15 residues. Trimming took 1 base from V and 5 from J; bases not matched to a gene: 7. The CDR3 DNA is TGTGCCAGCTCACCACTAGGACAGGGAAGCCACGAGCAGTACTTC. This encodes CASSPLGQGSHEQYF.

The chain carries TRBV30 and TRBJ2-3, with 10 bases aligning to TRBD2. CDR3 size: 20 residues. Trimming took 0 bases from V and 0 from J; bases not matched to a gene: 15. Per the germline V gene, CDR1 is GTSNPN and CDR2 is SVGIG (reference sequence). The CDR3 is CAWSVLRPSGRAPSTDTQYF. The CDR3 DNA sequence: TGTGCCTGGAGTGTACTGCGGCCCAGCGGGAGGGCCCCCAGCACAGATACGCAGTATTTT.

A note on this clonotype: This may stem from a read error, because a much larger clone lies one nucleotide away. This chain links TRBV6-4 with TRBJ1-4; 7 nucleotides line up with TRBD1. CDR1 is MRHNA and CDR2 is SNTAGT in the germline V gene. CDR3 length: 18 amino acids. CDR3 sequence: CASSVRRQGPATNEKPFF. The CDR3 region has the DNA TGTGCCAGCAGTGTCCGGAGACAGGGACCTGCAACTAATGAAAAACCGTTTTTT.

This clonotype was counted a few times. The rearrangement uses TRBV30 and TRBJ2-7; TRBD2 agrees at 12 bases. The V and J ends lost 0 bases and 0 bases, in that order; junction bases with no gene match: 6. The CDR3 runs to 17 residues. CDR1 is GTSNPN and CDR2 is SVGIG in the germline V gene (reference sequence). The CDR3 DNA sequence: TGTGCCTGGAGTGTGCCTGGGACTAGCGGGTTCTCCTACGAGCAGTACTTC. Translation gives CAWSVPGTSGFSYEQYF.

The V call is TRBV6-1, the J call TRBJ2-3; D ambiguous. Trimming took 7 bases from V and 6 from J, leaving 14 bases between them. Per the germline V gene, CDR1 is MNHNS and CDR2 is SASEGT. This CDR3 spans 13 amino acids. The CDR3 DNA follows: TGTGCCAGCACCGATCGCCTGAGGGATACGCAGTATTTT. It is translated as CASTDRLRDTQYF.

This clonotype was counted ten times or more. V and J are TRBV12-3 or TRBV12-4 and TRBJ1-5, with D perhaps matching TRBD1 (6 bases). Trimming took off 7 bases at V and 6 bases at J, with 13 bases between the two ends. The CDR3 totals 13 residues. The CDR3 region has the DNA TGTGCCAGCAACACAGGGTACAGTCAGCCCCAGCATTTT. Its translation: CASNTGYSQPQHF.

The chain is built from TRBV6-1 and TRBJ2-7; D might be TRBD1 or TRBD2, each matching 6 bases. Between the trimmed V and J ends, which lost 8 bases and 3 bases, there was a span of 17 bases. The CDR3 is 14 residues long. Germline loops: CDR1 MNHNS, CDR2 SASEGT. The CDR3 DNA follows: TGTGCCAGCTGGAGGGGGGCAGGAGGCTACGAGCAGTACTTC. Its protein is CASWRGAGGYEQYF.

The chain links TRBV6-1 to TRBJ2-7, with D unresolved. The germline V gene has CDR1 MNHNS and CDR2 SASEGT. This CDR3 is 14 amino acids long. The V gene lost 3 bases and the J gene lost 5 bases, with 14 bases spanning the gap. The chain's CDR3 is CASSDRPLKDEQYF. The CDR3 coding sequence is TGTGCCAGCAGTGACAGGCCCCTTAAAGACGAGCAGTACTTC.

This clonotype was counted a few times. The rearrangement uses TRBV27 and TRBJ2-2; 9 bases fit TRBD2. The CDR3 loop spans 20 amino acids. Trimming cost V 7 bases and J 1 base; bases outside gene matches: 19. Germline lookup yields CDR1 MNHEY and CDR2 SMNVEV (reference sequence). The CDR3, as DNA: TGTGCCAGCACCTCACGACAAGGCGGTACTAGCGGGTGGAACACCGGGGAGCTGTTTTTT. It is translated as CASTSRQGGTSGWNTGELFF.

This clonotype was counted between two and nine times. This rearrangement joins TRBV2 to TRBJ2-3; D remains unclear. The V end was cut by 6 bases, the J end by 3 bases, with 7 bases between. This CDR3 comprises 12 residues. Germline loops: CDR1 SNHLY, CDR2 FYNNEI. CDR3 residues: CASSDQTDTQYF. In DNA, the CDR3 is TGTGCCAGCAGCGACCAAACAGATACGCAGTATTTT.

The chain carries TRBV10-3 and TRBJ2-2; D perhaps matches TRBD2 (7 bases). Trimming stripped 11 bases from V and 2 bases from J, with 15 bases between. Germline V gives CDR1 ENHRY, CDR2 SYGVKD. The CDR3 covers 14 residues. CDR3 sequence (DNA): TGTGCCGTACGGGGAGGGGGAAACACCGGGGAGCTGTTTTTT. Protein: CAVRGGGNTGELFF.

J is TRBJ2-5 and V is TRBV7-9; no definite D call. CDR3 length: 12 residues. Germline CDR1 is SEHNR and CDR2 is FQNEAQ (reference sequence). Between the trimmed V and J ends, which lost 2 bases and 4 bases, there was a span of 5 bases. For the CDR3, the DNA is TGTGCCAGCAGCTTATCTCTAGAGACCCAGTACTTC. It specifies CASSLSLETQYF.

This sequence joins TRBV5-1 and TRBJ2-5; possible D gene TRBD2, 5 bases. Germline values: CDR1 SGHRS, CDR2 YFSETQ. Trimming pared 1 base from V and 7 bases from J, leaving 11 bases between. This CDR3 contains 13 residues. The DNA of the CDR3 is TGCGCCAGCAGCTTGACGGCTGGAGGGACCCAGTACTTC. Protein product: CASSLTAGGTQYF.

This clonotype showed up just once. Mismatch with germline at one junction end may stem from a read error. V is TRBV5-1 and J is TRBJ1-1; 8 bases line up with TRBD1. The CDR3 sequence is 17 residues long. Looked up from germline, CDR1 is SGHRS and CDR2 is YFSETQ. DNA for the CDR3: TGTGCCAGCAGCGCGCCTTCGGACAGGGCACTGAACACTGAAGCTTTCTTT. This translates into CASSAPSDRALNTEAFF. The entire variable domain, with the rest obtained from reference TRBV5-1 and TRBJ1-1, is as follows: KAGVTQTPRYLIKTRGQQVTLSCSPISGHRSVSWYQQTPGQGLQFLFEYFSETQRNKGNFPGRFSGRQFSNSRSEMNVSTLELGDSALYLCASSAPSDRALNTEAFFGQGTRLTVV.